The entry that follows covers one TCR beta chain sequence. Source study methods: Reference gene primer amplification gave nucleated cell count estimates. Libraries were prepared by immunoSEQ multiplex PCR; TCRdb keeps only in-frame clonotypes and omits some of them. Clone size and the V and J calls come from that table; the DNA yielded D and trimming. This table has 150,000 to 170,000 clones, about 90% appearing once. This sample stems from a study of blood T cell repertoires in COVID-19. For the study at large: Samples came from the United States, Italy and Spain, spanning acute and convalescent COVID-19. The cDNA or gDNA used as material had been derived from T cells, B-cell-depleted T cells, or PBMCs.

Germline V gene data show CDR1 as GTSNPN and CDR2 as SVGIG (reference sequence). Trimming cost V 2 bases and J 0 bases; bases outside gene matches: 4. The CDR3 runs to 15 residues. The sample comprised peripheral blood. The V call is TRBV30, the J call TRBJ1-1, with 9 bases matching TRBD1. The receptor was isolated from a man in his fifties with acute or convalescent COVID-19. The CDR3: CAWSTWDRVNTEAFF. CDR3 sequence (DNA): TGTGCCTGGAGTACATGGGACAGGGTGAACACTGAAGCTTTCTTT.